These T cell receptor beta chains were read from a single sample in a study. TCRdb recomputed calls from the 5' RACE reads with MiXCR, one row per CDR3 protein. The sample holds about 54,000 distinct CDR3 sequences, 17% seen once. Sequences were obtained from naive CD4+ T cells sorted from blood. These receptor sequences come from a female donor with breast cancer. Both conserved end residues are part of each CDR3. The D gene is left open where the match is weak. Clone size is not always given. Where it is, it says once, few, many or a class for expanded clones.

few,.,TRBJ1-2,TRBV6-6,TGTGCCAGCAGTTACGTGATTGATGGCTACACCTTC,CASSYVIDGYTF
many,.,TRBJ1-2,TRBV10-3,TGTGCCATCAGTGAGAGTCAGGGCTACAAAACTGGCTACACCTTC,CAISESQGYKTGYTF
few,TRBD1,TRBJ2-7,TRBV5-5,TGTGCCAGCAGCTTGGGGGGACAGAACGAGCAGTACTTC,CASSLGGQNEQYF
few,.,TRBJ2-5,TRBV28,TGTGCCAGCAGTTTGTCCGCCCCGTGGACCCAGTACTTC,CASSLSAPWTQYF
few,TRBD2,TRBJ2-3,TRBV7-9,TGTGCCAGCAGCTTAAGGACTAGCGGGAAGATAGATACGCAGTATTTT,CASSLRTSGKIDTQYF
many,TRBD2,TRBJ2-1,TRBV20-1,TGCAGTGCTCGACCCAGGGACTACCCTAATGAGCAGTTCTTC,CSARPRDYPNEQFF
.,.,TRBJ2-7,TRBV20-1,TGCAGTGCTAGCCCGGCGGGACGAGTCTACGAGCAGTACTTC,CSASPAGRVYEQYF
many,.,TRBJ1-1,TRBV6-2/TRBV6-3,TGTGCCAGTACAGAACAGGGCTTGTCCACTGAAGCTTTCTTT,CASTEQGLSTEAFF
.,.,TRBJ2-2,TRBV9,TGTGCCAGCAGCCCAGGGGTTTACACCGGGGAGCTGTTTTTT,CASSPGVYTGELFF
.,.,TRBJ2-3,TRBV5-1,TGCGCCAGCCGAACAGGAGCTAGCACAGATACGCAGTATTTT,CASRTGASTDTQYF
.,TRBD1,TRBJ1-1,TRBV5-5,TGTGCCAGCAGCCCTGGACAGGGGGTGAACACTGAAGCTTTCTTT,CASSPGQGVNTEAFF
many,.,TRBJ1-2,TRBV5-1,TGCGCCAGCAGCTTGCTGCCCCTAGATAGCCGGGGGGGCTATGGCTACACCTTC,CASSLLPLDSRGGYGYTF
.,.,TRBJ1-2,TRBV6-5,TGTGCCAGCAGCAATGCCATGACGGATTATGGCTACACCTTC,CASSNAMTDYGYTF
many,.,TRBJ1-5,TRBV4-3,TGCGCCAGCAGCCAAGAGGTGCGGCAGCCCCAGCATTTT,CASSQEVRQPQHF
many,.,TRBJ2-2,TRBV29-1,TGCAGCGTTCGTCAACAAAACACCGGGGAGCTGTTTTTT,CSVRQQNTGELFF
.,.,TRBJ2-5,TRBV5-1,TGCGCCAGCAGCTTGGGGGACACCTGGTACCAAGAGACCCAGTACTTC,CASSLGDTWYQETQYF
.,.,TRBJ1-5,TRBV6-1,TGTGCCAGCAGTGTCTGGGAGAGCAATCAGCCCCAGCATTTT,CASSVWESNQPQHF
few,TRBD1,TRBJ2-7,TRBV4-2,TGTGCCAGCAGCACAGGACAGGGGGGCTACGAGCAGTACTTC,CASSTGQGGYEQYF
many,TRBD2,TRBJ2-3,TRBV4-3,TGCGCCAGCAGCCCCGGACTAGCGGGTAGAGATACGCAGTATTTT,CASSPGLAGRDTQYF
many,.,TRBJ2-4,TRBV15,TGTGCCACCAGCATAGAAGCCAAAAACATTCAGTACTTC,CATSIEAKNIQYF
few,TRBD1,TRBJ2-5,TRBV4-1,TGCGCCAGCAGCCAAGATTCCCGGACAGGGCACAGGGCCCAGTACTTC,CASSQDSRTGHRAQYF
few,.,TRBJ2-5,TRBV20-1,TGCAGTGCCCAACACCCACAGGGTAGCTCAGAGACCCAGTACTTC,CSAQHPQGSSETQYF
few,.,TRBJ1-3,TRBV7-3,TGTGCCAGCAGCTTAACGGGGGGCTACGGAAACACCATATATTTT,CASSLTGGYGNTIYF
many,TRBD1,TRBJ1-5,TRBV20-1,TGCAGTGCTTTACAGGGGAATCAGCCCCAGCATTTT,CSALQGNQPQHF
many,TRBD1,TRBJ2-2,TRBV5-1,TGCGCCAGCAGCCCACCAGGGACAGAGGGGACCGGGGAGCTGTTTTTT,CASSPPGTEGTGELFF
many,.,TRBJ1-1,TRBV5-1,TGCGCCAGCAGCTTGGGGGCAGGGAAGAACACTGAAGCTTTCTTT,CASSLGAGKNTEAFF
few,.,TRBJ2-2,TRBV5-1,TGCGCCAGCATTCGTAGGCCTGGCGAAAACACCGGGGAGCTGTTTTTT,CASIRRPGENTGELFF
.,.,TRBJ2-6,TRBV7-8,TGTGCCAGCAGCCCAACAAGGGCTGGGGCCAACGTCCTGACTTTC,CASSPTRAGANVLTF
.,.,TRBJ2-1,TRBV14,TGTGCCAGCAGCCAAGAAGGAGGGATCACCTACAATGAGCAGTTCTTC,CASSQEGGITYNEQFF
few,.,TRBJ2-3,TRBV6-2/TRBV6-3,TGTGCCAGCAGTTCCCAGGGAGGTCGGTATTTT,CASSSQGGRYF
many,.,TRBJ1-2,TRBV20-1,TGCAGTGCTAGAGGATCTAACTATGGCTACACCTTC,CSARGSNYGYTF
many,.,TRBJ2-3,TRBV9,TGTGCCAGCAGCGCCGGGAACAGACCCACAGATACGCAGTATTTT,CASSAGNRPTDTQYF
few,.,TRBJ1-1,TRBV20-1,TGCAGTGCTAGGTCGCTGACAGAGTACACTGAAGCTTTCTTT,CSARSLTEYTEAFF
many,.,TRBJ2-5,TRBV7-6,TGTGCCAGCAGCTCAGGAAATCAAGAGACCCAGTACTTC,CASSSGNQETQYF
few,.,TRBJ2-7,TRBV9,TGTGCCAGCAGCGTAGGGCAGATCTCCTACGAGCAGTACTTC,CASSVGQISYEQYF
.,.,TRBJ2-1,TRBV20-1,TGCAGTGCTACCTCGGACAGCCACAATGAGCAGTTCTTC,CSATSDSHNEQFF
.,.,TRBJ2-1,TRBV7-9,TGTGCCAGCAGCTTGCCTAGCTCCTACAATGAGCAGTTCTTC,CASSLPSSYNEQFF
few,TRBD1,TRBJ2-7,TRBV9,TGTGCCAGCAGCCGCCAGGGGGACAGTTACGAGCAGTACTTC,CASSRQGDSYEQYF
few,.,TRBJ2-2,TRBV5-1,TGCGCCAGCAGCATCTCAGGGCATAACACCGGGGAGCTGTTTTTT,CASSISGHNTGELFF
many,.,TRBJ2-1,TRBV6-2/TRBV6-3,TGTGCCAGCAGTTCCCGGGCTAACAATGAGCAGTTCTTC,CASSSRANNEQFF
few,TRBD1,TRBJ2-7,TRBV11-3,TGTGCCAGCAGCTTAGACCCCGGGACAGGGGGCGAGCAGTACTTC,CASSLDPGTGGEQYF
many,.,TRBJ1-1,TRBV6-5,TGTGCCAGCAGTTACGCGCATGGGAGGGCCACTGAAGCTTTCTTT,CASSYAHGRATEAFF
many,.,TRBJ2-1,TRBV29-1,TGCAGCGTTGCTCCCAGGTACAATGAGCAGTTCTTC,CSVAPRYNEQFF
many,.,TRBJ1-2,TRBV20-1,TGCAGTGCTAGAGTGACAAGAACTAACTATGGCTACACCTTC,CSARVTRTNYGYTF
.,.,TRBJ1-1,TRBV12-3/TRBV12-4,TGTGCCAGCGGTTTTGCTCAGGGGAACACTGAAGCTTTCTTT,CASGFAQGNTEAFF
few,TRBD2,TRBJ2-2,TRBV25-1,TGTGCCAGCAGTTTATCGGGGGGGACCGGGGAGCTGTTTTTT,CASSLSGGTGELFF
few,TRBD1,TRBJ1-5,TRBV7-2,TGTGCCAGCAGCTTTGGACAGGGTAGGGAGCCCCAGCATTTT,CASSFGQGREPQHF
many,TRBD2,TRBJ2-3,TRBV20-1,TGCAGTGCTAGGCTAGCGGGAGTAGAGACAGATACGCAGTATTTT,CSARLAGVETDTQYF
few,.,TRBJ2-1,TRBV20-1,TGCAGTGCTGAAGATAGCGGCGGACGGATGGAGCAGTTCTTC,CSAEDSGGRMEQFF
many,.,TRBJ2-7,TRBV6-5,TGTGCCAGCACAGGGGACGGATCGGGGCGAGCGTACTTC,CASTGDGSGRAYF
.,TRBD1,TRBJ1-1,TRBV5-1,TGCGCCAGCAGCTCCATAGGACAGGGTGCTGAAGCTTTCTTT,CASSSIGQGAEAFF
many,TRBD2,TRBJ2-1,TRBV7-3,TGTGCCAGCAGCGACACTAGCGGGAGGAACCACAATGAGCAGTTCTTC,CASSDTSGRNHNEQFF
few,.,TRBJ1-5,TRBV28,TGTGCCAGCATGGTGGCCGCAGTAGTAGGGTTCGGTAGCAATCAGCCCCAGCATTTT,CASMVAAVVGFGSNQPQHF